What follows are 11 T cell receptor beta chains derived from one specimen sequenced in a study of OX40 agonist ivuxolimab in advanced cancers. Receptor amplification or capture employed the immunoSEQ multiplex PCR assay. As stored in TCRdb, this immuneACCESS dataset retains in-frame rearrangements with V and J assigned. A fraction of the clones does not appear; measured against another copy, unresolved V genes explain less than half of the discrepancy, and the remainder lacks a known reason. The sample contains approximately 50,000 clones, around four fifths of them found a single time. The ten largest clones represent 2.8% of the sample. The sample consisted of CD4+ or CD8+ T cells sorted from blood, taken in a trial of the OX40 agonist ivuxolimab. The origin of the receptors is an adult with an advanced solid tumor such as melanoma, head and neck, liver or kidney cancer.

This rearrangement joins TRBV14 to TRBJ1-2, with D unclear. This CDR3 has 12 residues. V was clipped by 1 base and J by 8 bases, with 8 bases between them. CDR1 is SGHDN and CDR2 is FVKESK in the germline V gene. This CDR3 is CASSQGPRGYTF. The CDR3 nucleotides are TGTGCCAGCAGCCAAGGACCCCGGGGCTACACCTTC.

This clone was seen once. The rearrangement uses TRBV10-3 and TRBJ2-3; D unclear. V lost 0 bases, J lost 5 bases, and 3 bases lay in between. The CDR3 totals 12 residues. Germline CDR1 is ENHRY and CDR2 is SYGVKD. The CDR3 loop reads CAISESRDTQYF. CDR3 DNA: TGTGCCATCAGTGAGTCGAGAGATACGCAGTATTTT.

CDR3 protein: CASSLEASIEAFF. CDR3 in DNA: TGTGCCAGCAGCTTAGAGGCATCGATTGAAGCTTTCTTT. The chain joins TRBV7-2 to TRBJ1-1; D not resolved. Trimming stripped 1 base from V and 7 bases from J, with 10 bases between. The CDR3 covers 13 residues. Germline V gives CDR1 SGHTA, CDR2 FQGNSA.

The chain uses TRBV5-1 and TRBJ2-7; TRBD1 matches at 11 bases. Germline CDR1 and CDR2: SGHRS and YFSETQ. The CDR3 extends over 15 amino acids. V shed 0 bases, J shed 5 bases, and the junction held 4 bases outside the gene matches. The CDR3 coding sequence is TGCGCCAGCAGCTTGGCCGGACAGGGGGCCGACGAGCAGTACTTC. Its protein is CASSLAGQGADEQYF.

The chain employs TRBV7-9 and TRBJ2-3; 8 bases agree with TRBD2. V lost 5 bases and J lost 7; bases outside the gene matches: 8. CDR1 is SEHNR, CDR2 FQNEAQ, per germline (reference sequence). The CDR3 runs 14 residues. The DNA of the CDR3 is TGTGCCAGCAGCACAACACGCGGGAGGAATACGCAGTATTTT. Protein: CASSTTRGRNTQYF.

The chain combines TRBV4-2 with TRBJ2-7; D is perhaps TRBD2 (6 bases). This CDR3 has 17 amino acids. Germline V CDR1 and CDR2: LGHNA, YNFKEQ. The V gene lost 1 base and the J gene lost 0 bases, with 16 bases spanning the gap. CDR3 region: CASSQVSTSLSSYEQYF. In DNA, the CDR3 is TGTGCCAGCAGCCAAGTTAGTACTAGCCTGTCCTCCTACGAGCAGTACTTC.

The chain links TRBV9 to TRBJ2-3, with 9 bases aligning to TRBD2. With V trimmed by 4 bases and J by 4 bases, 16 bases remained unmatched. Germline CDR1 SGDLS, CDR2 YYNGEE. The CDR3 spans 18 residues. The CDR3 is CASSPRGEAGGIPDTQYF. The CDR3 DNA reads TGTGCCAGCAGCCCCCGTGGGGAAGCGGGGGGCATCCCAGATACGCAGTATTTT. Filled out from reference TRBV9 and TRBJ2-3, the complete variable domain reads DSGVTQTPKHLITATGQRVTLRCSPRSGDLSVYWYQQSLDQGLQFLIQYYNGEERAKGNILERFSAQQFPDLHSELNLSSLELGDSALYFCASSPRGEAGGIPDTQYFGPGTRLTVL.

The CDR3, as DNA: TGTGCCAGTAGTATTAGGTTTCAGGGGGCGCACGGAAACACCATATATTTT. This translates into CASSIRFQGAHGNTIYF. The rearrangement links TRBV19 to TRBJ1-3; 8 bases agree with TRBD1. The germline gives CDR1 LNHDA, CDR2 SQIVND (reference sequence). CDR3 size: 17 residues. The V gene end was trimmed by 3 bases and the J gene end by 4 bases; junction bases not matched to a gene: 11.

This chain joins TRBV15 and TRBJ2-3, with D possibly matching TRBD1 (6 bases). V was shortened by 0 bases and J by 2 bases, with 9 bases between the two germline ends. CDR1 LNHNV and CDR2 YYDKDF come from the germline V gene (reference sequence). The CDR3 is made up of 15 amino acids. The CDR3 protein is CATSRERQDTDTQYF. The CDR3 coding sequence is TGTGCCACCAGCAGAGAACGACAGGACACAGATACGCAGTATTTT.

The chain joins TRBV30 to TRBJ2-5, with unresolved D. The germline CDR1 and CDR2 sequences are GTSNPN and SVGIG (reference sequence). Between the trimmed V and J ends, which lost 2 bases and 5 bases, there was a span of 6 bases. CDR3 length: 11 amino acids. In DNA, the CDR3 is TGTGCCTGGAGTTCAAGGGAGACCCAGTACTTC. Its translation is CAWSSRETQYF. The full variable domain, in which reference TRBV30 and TRBJ2-5 provide the parts outside the CDR3, is SQTIHQWPATLVQPVGSPLSLECTVEGTSNPNLYWYRQAAGRGLQLLFYSVGIGQISSEVPQNLSASRPQDRQFILSSKKLLLSDSGFYLCAWSSRETQYFGPGTRLLVL.

Here the CDR3 reads CASSAGQGFFGGDTQYF. CDR3 nucleotide sequence: TGTGCCAGTAGTGCAGGACAGGGGTTTTTTGGTGGAGATACGCAGTATTTT. V is TRBV19 and J is TRBJ2-3, with 9 bases that match TRBD1. V shed 5 bases, J shed 5 bases, and the junction held 14 bases outside the gene matches. This CDR3 comprises 17 residues. Germline lookup yields CDR1 LNHDA and CDR2 SQIVND (reference sequence).